This T cell receptor beta chain was captured in a study of cytomegalovirus exposure and HLA in healthy donors (dated by TCRdb to 2016 to 2017). Notes on the research overall: In an earlier analysis of 550 to 750 of the donors, 250 to 350 Gb of sequence data and roughly 100 million unique TCR beta sequences from 180 million or so T cells were reported. Roughly 300 gigabases of sequencing data and around 88 million unique TCR sequences made up an early release that covered 500 to 700 HLA-typed donors. The genetic ancestry cluster associated with self-reported Caucasian donors included around four fifths of the roughly 400 genotyped donors. The study aimed to test whether cataloging public T cell receptors could reveal signatures of past pathogen exposure. The T cell repertoires of 550 to 850 subjects were profiled by immunosequencing and related to cytomegalovirus serostatus. Besides the first cohort of 666 subjects, a separate validation cohort made up of roughly 130 different subjects was used. To predict cytomegalovirus infection status, the study brought together high-throughput TCR immunosequencing, statistical association of individual TCRs with disease status, and machine learning. A later analysis re-examined previously published TCR beta repertoires from more than 550 donors and added high-resolution HLA genotyping to investigate patterns of TCR occurrence. Rather than drawing on any new phenotypic data, the later analysis identified candidate immune exposures from TCR beta sequences and the way those sequences occurred across donors. An earlier analysis of 587 of the donors used high-throughput TCR beta sequencing to judge whether each TCR beta V gene segment behaved as functional or pseudogenic. Donor age, sex, ethnicity and CMV serostatus were compiled together with the repertoire data. Genome-wide SNP genotypes for about three fifths of the roughly 670 donors were used in a later genetic analysis, which treated that subset as a discovery cohort. All discovery cohort repertoires had been generated using a single sequencing platform. Class I and class II HLA loci were covered by the typing at four-digit resolution. The number of donors typed differed by locus, with roughly 629-640 for A, B, C, DRB1 and DQB1, over 500 for DQA1, approximately 570 for DPA1, and approximately 470 for DPB1. Roughly 5 DR-DQ haplotypes were handled as single units for association and clustering, since linkage in the cohort was strong. Among roughly 400 genotyped donors of the cohort, an average of roughly 230,000 unique TCR beta nucleotide sequences was sequenced per donor, of which 15% to 20% were non-productive.

About this clone itself: Its recognized antigen is unknown. Base-call qualities are not available, and no considerably larger clone is one nucleotide away.

The library was prepared using the immunoSEQ multiplex PCR assay. A mixture of 60 forward primers for TCR Vbeta segments and 13 reverse primers for TCR Jbeta segments was used in the multiplex PCR. A multiplex PCR assay on genomic DNA amplified the CDR3 region of rearranged TCR beta genes. The amplified TCR beta libraries were sequenced on the Illumina HiSeq System as 87-base-pair reads. From the authors' description of their analysis: A later analysis counted approximately 84 million unique TCR beta chains across the 670 or so repertoires, and roughly 9.9 million of these chains were shared by at least two donors. Raw reads were error-corrected and collapsed into unique sequences by a nearest-neighbor algorithm in which closely related sequences were merged to remove PCR and sequencing errors. V, D and J gene segments were assigned by aligning CDR3 sequences to IMGT reference sequences. For a sequence to be retained, at least a six-nucleotide match to both a V gene segment and a J gene segment was required. A rearrangement was called productive if the CDR3 had no stop codons and remained in frame with V and J, and every other rearrangement was called non-productive. Following IMGT convention, CDR3 was defined as the stretch from the second conserved V-encoded cysteine to the conserved J-encoded phenylalanine. Sequences without an unambiguous match to a single V gene segment were excluded from the earlier analysis of 587 of the donors. An earlier analysis of around 600 of the donors classified V segments as functional when productive rearrangements were above 56.7% and as segregating when the standard deviation between donors was above 5%. A statistical classification framework was built to diagnose cytomegalovirus status from the catalog of TCR beta chain sequences. V and J gene assignment, in a later analysis, came from comparing TCR nucleotide sequences with IMGT/GENE-DB human TR gene sequences. The TCRdist pipeline was used in a later analysis to assign CDR3 sequences and most-parsimonious VDJ recombination scenarios. A later analysis defined each TCR beta chain by its CDR3 amino acid sequence plus V-gene family, and excluded reads lacking a unique V-gene family. A later analysis removed nearly 600 highly shared, low-generation-probability nucleotide sequences to deal with suspected cross-contamination and a sequencing artifact. In a later analysis, a clonal expansion index for each public chain was calculated from normalized within-repertoire ranks of inferred template counts. A later analysis computed generation probabilities with a VDJ recombination model fitted to out-of-frame rearrangements, and checked the results against IGoR. In a later analysis, TCR-TCR, TCR-HLA and TCR-CMV co-occurrence was scored with hypergeometric tests, and a repertoire-size bias correction was applied to TCR pairs. False discovery rates were estimated in a later analysis by permuting HLA or CMV assignments 20 times. In a later analysis, co-occurring TCRs were grouped with DBSCAN, and TCRdist sequence similarity was added when clustering was performed within HLA-allele-positive subsets. For co-occurrence clustering, repertoires with fewer than 30,000 or more than 120,000 public chains were excluded, along with five or six repertoires with anomalous nucleotide sharing. This is the immuneACCESS table as TCRdb keeps it, with only in-frame sequences that have V and J called. A part of the clones is gone; compared with another copy, unresolved V genes explain less than half, and the rest is unexplained. V and J calls and clone size come straight from that table; D and trimming were deduced from the DNA. In this sample the table shows 150,000 to 250,000 clones, around 78% of which occur a single time. Clones ranked in the top ten supply about 1.9% of the sample.

The CDR3 holds 14 amino acids from the cysteine to the phenylalanine. Just the 42-base CDR3 DNA is kept, in frame starting at base 1. For CDR1 and CDR2, the germline V gene lists MDHEN and SYDVKM. V ends up 7 bases short and J 4 bases short, with an unmatched junction base count of 8. In total, over 600 healthy bone marrow donors made up the cohort. Cohort members were all nominally healthy when sampled, although unrecorded immune exposures were likely present. The donor tested CMV seronegative, placing the donor among the roughly 340 seronegative members of the cohort. Every donor gave a peripheral blood sample, and the peripheral blood mononuclear cells from that sample were used for TCR beta sequencing. The Qiagen DNeasy Blood Extraction Kit was used to extract genomic DNA from the blood cell samples. Overall study outcomes, separate from this receptor: HLA typing was unavailable for some donors at each locus, so association tests used only the typed subset. According to a later analysis, TCR association rates differed among HLA loci, with DRB1 alleles showing the most associated TCRs and HLA-C alleles showing the fewest. Strong co-occurrence of HLA alleles, especially DR and DQ, made assigning TCR associations to individual alleles difficult. A further reported finding was that TCR beta sequences accurately predicted the HLA-A and HLA-B alleles for most subjects in the first cohort. A few of the identified cytomegalovirus-associated TCR beta chains were confirmed in vitro to be specific for cytomegalovirus antigens. Presence/absence analyses assumed roughly uniform sequencing depth across donors, an assumption that may not hold. In a later analysis, HLA-associated TCR beta chains were found to be more clonally expanded and to have lower generation probabilities than equally common non-associated chains. At a false discovery rate of 0.05, a later analysis linked roughly 17,000 TCR beta sequences to specific HLA alleles. In a later genetic analysis, fewer N-insertions in productive TCRs were reported among donors in an Asian-associated ancestry cluster than the roughly 700-donor mean. According to a later analysis, parvovirus B19, influenza, CMV and Epstein-Barr virus appeared linked to several top co-occurrence clusters. According to the authors, the approach could potentially be generalized to other disease states and immunological phenotypes. Only TCR beta chains were sequenced in this cohort, and the absence of alpha or paired-chain data limited detectable features. In a later genetic analysis, a missense DCLRE1C variant was associated with V-gene and J-gene trimming of TCR beta chains, and the association was replicated in an independent cohort. Correlated functional status among segregating V segments might reflect linkage disequilibrium, but an unknown experimental factor could not be ruled out. Because counts were too low, roughly 18 rarely observed V segments, including chromosome 9 orphons, were left out of the earlier analysis of several hundred of the donors. The study gave a list of roughly 150 TCR beta chains associated with cytomegalovirus. Broadly in line with IMGT annotations, most TCR beta V segments showed up in productive rearrangements about 87% or about 30% of the time in an earlier analysis of some 590 of the donors. Some IMGT-functional V segments, including TRBV6-2 and TRBV6-3, could not be distinguished by the 87-base-pair reads and were therefore excluded. A cluster of highly shared sequence variants was judged likely to be a technical artifact of the sequencing pipeline. The classifier was reported to diagnose cytomegalovirus status with high specificity and sensitivity in both the original and validation cohorts. Most TCR sequences were seen in very few donors, while some public TCRs were found in many individuals. According to a later analysis, most CMV-associated TCR beta chains appeared to be HLA-restricted, and the HLA associations seemed to be driven largely by CMV exposure. The only immune exposure information available for the cohort was CMV serostatus.

The sequence was obtained from a man aged 30 to 45 in good health and CMV-seronegative. Sample: PBMCs. The chain uses TRBV28 and TRBJ1-2, with 8 junctional bases fitting TRBD1. In nucleotide form, the sequence is TGTGCCAGCACCTGGACAGGGAGAGGCTATGGCTACACCTTC. Its protein is CASTWTGRGYGYTF.